The 9 T cell receptor beta chains presented below share a single source sample, sequenced in a study of Graves' ophthalmopathy and Graves' hyperthyroidism. Amplification from RNA transcripts yielded the TCR beta CDR3 regions. Investigators did first-round RT-PCR with HTBI primers, then second-round multiplex PCR. From the multiplex PCR reads, TCRdb called clonotypes with MiXCR, one entry per CDR3 protein. The top ten clones hold around 9.8% of a sample with roughly 500,000 distinct CDR3 sequences, around an eighth of them seen once. Sequenced sample: blood. These receptors originate from a woman aged 25 to 45 with Graves' ophthalmopathy.

This clonotype was seen at least ten times. The chain has TRBV4-1 and TRBJ1-5, with TRBD1 as a possible D gene (6 bases). V was clipped by 3 bases and J by 0 bases, with 15 bases between them. The germline gives CDR1 MGHRA, CDR2 YSYEKL. There are 17 residues in the CDR3. CDR3: CASSQILDRLSNQPQHF. The CDR3 nucleotides read TGCGCCAGCAGCCAGATACTCGACAGGCTTAGCAATCAGCCCCAGCATTTT.

This clonotype was found many times. The rearrangement links TRBV6-5 to TRBJ1-1; D remains ambiguous. The V gene's germline CDR1 is MNHEY and CDR2 SVGAGI. The CDR3 runs to 13 residues. Trimming shortened V by 5 bases and J by 1 base, and 8 bases separated the two germline ends. The CDR3 DNA reads TGTGCCAGCAGTAGTACAGAGAACACTGAAGCTTTCTTT. The encoded protein is CASSSTENTEAFF.

This clonotype was counted many times. The V and J genes are TRBV12-3 or TRBV12-4 and TRBJ2-5; TRBD2 is a possible D gene (6 bases). The CDR3 has 15 amino acids. Trimming removed 3 bases at V and 5 bases at J, with 16 bases between. The CDR3 DNA reads TGTGCCAGCAGTTTGGGGCAGGGCGGGGCGGAGACCCAGTACTTC. Translation: CASSLGQGGAETQYF.

The sample holds many counts of this clonotype. The gene calls are TRBV12-3 or TRBV12-4 and TRBJ1-2, with D perhaps TRBD1 (6 bases). With 2 bases removed from V and 8 bases from J, the gap between germline ends came to 18 bases. This CDR3 has 15 amino acids. CDR3 sequence reads: CASSLQVQGPGGYTF. CDR3 nucleotides: TGTGCCAGCAGTTTACAGGTACAGGGCCCAGGAGGCTACACCTTC.

This clonotype showed up many times. The chain has TRBV7-2 and TRBJ2-2, with 8 bases fitting TRBD1. This CDR3 has 17 residues. Germline V lookup: CDR1 SGHTA, CDR2 FQGNSA. V dropped 4 bases and J dropped 6; count of bases not matched to a gene: 13. The CDR3 DNA reads as TGTGCCAGCAGCTCACCTCGACAGGGGCGGTCTTCCGGGGAGCTGTTTTTT. Translated: CASSSPRQGRSSGELFF.

This clonotype was counted at least ten times. The V call is TRBV30, the J call TRBJ2-2; D call uncertain. Germline-derived CDR1 and CDR2 are GTSNPN and SVGIG (reference sequence). Trimming removed 3 bases from V and 6 bases from J, with 2 bases in between. This CDR3 has 10 amino acids. In DNA form, the CDR3 reads TGTGCCTGGAGGGCCGGGGAGCTGTTTTTT. Translated, it gives CAWRAGELFF.

This clonotype was seen more than once but under ten times. This chain joins TRBV5-1 and TRBJ2-2; TRBD1 aligns across 7 bases. The CDR3 runs to 15 residues. The ends lost 1 base at V and 6 bases at J; junction bases unmatched: 6. Per the germline V gene, CDR1 is SGHRS and CDR2 is YFSETQ. The CDR3 coding sequence is TGCGCCAGCAGCTTGAAGACAGGGCGGTCCGGGGAGCTGTTTTTT. It translates to CASSLKTGRSGELFF.

This clonotype has at least ten counts. The V and J genes are TRBV29-1 and TRBJ2-5; no clear D gene. Germline V gives CDR1 SQVTM, CDR2 ANQGSEA. Deletions cut 4 bases from V and 8 bases from J, with 14 bases between. This CDR3 has 12 residues. DNA of the CDR3: TGCAGCGTTGCTGGCGGACCCGGCACCCAGTACTTC. Protein sequence: CSVAGGPGTQYF.

This clonotype has ten or more counts. This chain connects TRBV7-2 to TRBJ2-2, with D perhaps TRBD1 (6 bases). Germline V CDR1 and CDR2: SGHTA, FQGNSA. Trimming left V 5 bases short and J 7 bases short, with 14 bases between. The CDR3 sequence is 14 residues long. CDR3 DNA sequence: TGTGCCAGCAGCGCGAACAGGGCGGGCGGGGAGCTGTTTTTT. It is translated as CASSANRAGGELFF.